These 7 T cell receptor beta chains share one sample of origin, sequenced in a study of neoadjuvant anti-PD-1 for oral cavity cancer. The data were produced by immunoSEQ multiplex PCR, yet TCRdb's version contains in-frame clones alone and is incomplete. Among thousands of clones listed, 70% were seen once. Stated time point: after neoadjuvant nivolumab, at surgical resection. The sequencing here drew on PBMCs, taken after nivolumab (anti-PD-1) treatment. These TCRs come from a person aged 35-80 years with oral cavity squamous cell carcinoma.

This rearrangement joins TRBV2 to TRBJ1-1; 10 bases fit TRBD1. The CDR3 spans 14 residues. Trimming cost V 10 bases and J 4 bases; bases outside gene matches: 9. CDR1 and CDR2 from the germline V gene are SNHLY and FYNNEI. Here the CDR3 DNA reads TGTGCCACCGCCCAGGACAGGGGGAGCACTGAAGCTTTCTTT. Its protein is CATAQDRGSTEAFF.

The V gene is TRBV4-3, the J gene TRBJ2-3; the match to TRBD2 covers 8 bases. The CDR3 has 17 amino acids. The germline V gene encodes CDR1 LGHNA and CDR2 YSLEER. V dropped 0 bases and J dropped 4; count of bases not matched to a gene: 9. The CDR3 here is CASSQDPGGRGPDTQYF. Here the CDR3 DNA reads TGCGCCAGCAGCCAAGACCCGGGGGGGCGGGGCCCAGATACGCAGTATTTT.

The CDR3 loop reads CASSFGTGDSEQYF. The CDR3 bases are TGCGCCAGCAGCTTCGGGACAGGGGATAGCGAGCAGTACTTC. The rearrangement links TRBV5-1 to TRBJ2-7; 10 bases are a match to TRBD1. Germline-derived CDR1 and CDR2 are SGHRS and YFSETQ. This CDR3 contains 14 residues. V gave up 2 bases and J gave up 6 bases; unmatched junction bases: 5.

This chain uses TRBV5-4 with TRBJ1-2; TRBD1 aligns across 7 bases. The CDR3 is 14 residues long. J gave up 4 bases and V 5 bases, and 8 bases lay outside the gene matches. Germline values: CDR1 SGHNT, CDR2 YYREEE (reference sequence). CDR3 DNA: TGTGCCAGCAGATCTCAGGGGGGGCCCTATGGCTACACCTTC. Residues: CASRSQGGPYGYTF.

The chain uses TRBV9 and TRBJ1-2; no reliable D call. Between the trimmed V and J ends, which lost 4 bases and 6 bases, there was a span of 19 bases. Germline CDR1 is SGDLS and CDR2 is YYNGEE. The CDR3 length is 15 residues. CDR3 nucleotide sequence: TGTGCCAGCAGCCACCCGGGGAGGCTGCTCGATGGCTACACCTTC. This translates into CASSHPGRLLDGYTF.

The rearrangement links TRBV5-1 to TRBJ2-5, with 8 nucleotides matching TRBD2. The CDR3 is 16 residues long. V gave up 0 bases and J gave up 0 bases; unmatched junction bases: 4. Germline CDR1 and CDR2: SGHRS and YFSETQ. The chain's CDR3 is CASSLGVAGHQETQYF. CDR3 nucleotide sequence: TGCGCCAGCAGCTTGGGGGTAGCGGGACACCAAGAGACCCAGTACTTC.

V is TRBV28 and J is TRBJ1-1, with 8 bases identical to TRBD1. Germline V CDR1 and CDR2: MDHEN, SYDVKM. The CDR3 is 16 residues long. The V segment lost 10 bases and the J segment 2 bases; nucleotides outside the gene matches: 15. CDR3 protein: CATIDPIGQGNTEAFF. The CDR3 nucleotides read TGTGCCACCATTGACCCGATTGGACAGGGTAACACTGAAGCTTTCTTT.